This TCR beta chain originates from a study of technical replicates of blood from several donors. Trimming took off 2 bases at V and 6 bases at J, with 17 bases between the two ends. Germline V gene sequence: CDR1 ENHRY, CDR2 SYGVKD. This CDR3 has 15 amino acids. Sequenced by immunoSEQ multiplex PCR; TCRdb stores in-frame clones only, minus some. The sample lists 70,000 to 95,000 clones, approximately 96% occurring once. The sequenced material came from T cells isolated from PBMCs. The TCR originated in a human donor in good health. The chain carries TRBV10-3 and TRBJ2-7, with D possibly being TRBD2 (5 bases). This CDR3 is CAISEPRRGKGEQYF. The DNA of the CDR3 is TGTGCCATCAGTGAGCCCCGTCGGGGAAAGGGCGAGCAGTACTTC.